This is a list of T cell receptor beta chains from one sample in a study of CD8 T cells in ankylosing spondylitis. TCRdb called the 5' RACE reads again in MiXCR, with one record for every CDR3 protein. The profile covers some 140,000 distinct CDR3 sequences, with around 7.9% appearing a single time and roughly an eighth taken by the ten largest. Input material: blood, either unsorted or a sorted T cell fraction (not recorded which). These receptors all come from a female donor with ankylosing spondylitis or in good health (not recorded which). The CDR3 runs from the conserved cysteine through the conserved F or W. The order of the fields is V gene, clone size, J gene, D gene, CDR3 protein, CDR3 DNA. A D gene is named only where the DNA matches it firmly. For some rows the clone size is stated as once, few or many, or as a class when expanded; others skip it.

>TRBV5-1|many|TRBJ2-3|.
CASRSERLTDTQYF
TGCGCCTCCAGGTCGGAAAGGCTCACAGATACGCAGTATTTT
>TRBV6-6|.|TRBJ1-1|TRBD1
CASSYSSGQSDEAFF
TGTGCCAGCAGTTACTCCTCGGGACAGTCTGACGAAGCTTTCTTT
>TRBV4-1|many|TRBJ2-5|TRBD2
CASSSQEAASGIQETQYF
TGCGCCAGCAGCAGCCAAGAAGCGGCTAGCGGGATTCAAGAGACCCAGTACTTC
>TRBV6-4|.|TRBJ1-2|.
CASSALTGNYGYTF
TGTGCCAGCAGTGCCTTAACAGGGAACTATGGCTACACCTTC
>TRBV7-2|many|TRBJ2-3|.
CASRPMVRGRTDTQYF
TGTGCCAGCAGGCCCATGGTTAGGGGCCGCACAGATACGCAGTATTTT
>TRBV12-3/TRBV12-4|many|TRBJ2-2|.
CASSAPGVRTGELFF
TGTGCCAGCAGTGCCCCCGGGGTTCGCACCGGGGAGCTGTTTTTT
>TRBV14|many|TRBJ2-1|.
CASSQDGVRQFF
TGTGCCAGCAGCCAAGATGGAGTAAGACAGTTCTTC
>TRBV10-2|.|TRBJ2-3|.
CATTRAGGTDTQYF
TGCGCCACCACCCGCGCAGGGGGCACAGATACGCAGTATTTT
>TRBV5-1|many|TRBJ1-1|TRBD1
CASSSGQGSIMNTEAFF
TGCGCCAGCAGCTCGGGACAGGGGTCAATCATGAACACTGAAGCTTTCTTT
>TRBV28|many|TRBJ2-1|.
CASSGGFSYNEQFF
TGTGCCAGCAGTGGGGGGTTCTCCTACAATGAGCAGTTCTTC
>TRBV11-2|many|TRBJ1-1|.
CASRLWDTEAFF
TGTGCCAGCAGACTGTGGGACACTGAAGCTTTCTTT
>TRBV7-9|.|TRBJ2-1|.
CASRLGGPNNEQFF
TGTGCCAGCAGACTCGGGGGGCCTAACAATGAGCAGTTCTTC
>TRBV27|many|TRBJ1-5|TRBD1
CASSSRTGVYQPQHF
TGTGCCAGCAGTTCCCGGACAGGGGTATACCAGCCCCAGCATTTT
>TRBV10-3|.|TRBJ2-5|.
CATSDFRGTQYF
TGTGCCACCAGTGATTTTCGCGGGACCCAGTACTTC
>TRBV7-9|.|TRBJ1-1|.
CASSPGTHPEAFF
TGTGCCAGCAGCCCAGGCACGCACCCTGAAGCTTTCTTT
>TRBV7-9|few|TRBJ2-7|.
CASSPPTGYEQYF
TGTGCCAGCAGCCCTCCTACAGGGTACGAGCAGTACTTC
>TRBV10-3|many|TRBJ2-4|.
CAISDTIAKNIQYF
TGTGCCATCAGTGACACCATAGCCAAAAACATTCAGTACTTC
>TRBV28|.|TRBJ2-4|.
CASSLGRKGVDIQYF
TGTGCCAGCAGTTTAGGTCGGAAAGGGGTTGACATTCAGTACTTC
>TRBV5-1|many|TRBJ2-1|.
CASSSTRVIGEQFF
TGCGCCAGCAGCTCCACGCGGGTAATCGGTGAGCAGTTCTTC
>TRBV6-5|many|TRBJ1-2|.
CASSYNGEPDGYTF
TGTGCCAGCAGTTACAACGGGGAGCCGGATGGCTACACCTTC
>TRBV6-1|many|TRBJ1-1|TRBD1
CASSAGTGMNTEAFF
TGTGCCAGCAGTGCCGGGACAGGGATGAACACTGAAGCTTTCTTT
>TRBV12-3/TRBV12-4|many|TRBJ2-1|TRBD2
CASSPSGTSGLSNEQFF
TGTGCCAGCAGTCCATCCGGGACTAGCGGCTTGTCTAATGAGCAGTTCTTC
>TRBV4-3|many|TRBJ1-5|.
CASSQDRDSNQPQHF
TGCGCCAGCAGCCAAGATAGGGATAGCAATCAGCCCCAGCATTTT
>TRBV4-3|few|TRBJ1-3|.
CASSRSQDSGNTIYF
TGCGCCAGCAGCCGGAGCCAGGACTCTGGAAACACCATATATTTT
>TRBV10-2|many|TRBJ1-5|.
CASSEGRLNQPQHF
TGCGCCAGCAGTGAAGGACGGCTCAATCAGCCCCAGCATTTT
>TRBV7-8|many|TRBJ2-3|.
CASSLGSSGFTDTQYF
TGTGCCAGCAGCTTAGGTAGTAGCGGTTTCACAGATACGCAGTATTTT
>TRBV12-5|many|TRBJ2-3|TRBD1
CASGPGQTGGPDTQYF
TGTGCTAGTGGCCCGGGACAGACGGGTGGTCCAGATACGCAGTATTTT
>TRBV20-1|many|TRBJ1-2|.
CSARAYGYTF
TGCAGTGCCCGCGCCTATGGCTACACCTTC
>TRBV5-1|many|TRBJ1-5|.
CASSLDPGQQPQHF
TGCGCCAGCAGCTTGGACCCAGGGCAACAGCCCCAGCATTTT
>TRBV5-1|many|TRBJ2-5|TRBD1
CASSIGQGPYQETQYF
TGCGCCAGCAGCATAGGACAGGGTCCGTACCAAGAGACCCAGTACTTC
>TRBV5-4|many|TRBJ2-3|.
CASSLRSDTQYF
TGTGCCAGCAGCTTAAGGTCAGATACGCAGTATTTT
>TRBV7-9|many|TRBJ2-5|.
CASSLDNRPGETQYF
TGTGCCAGCAGCTTAGATAACAGGCCAGGGGAGACCCAGTACTTC
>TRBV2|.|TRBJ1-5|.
CASSASQLSQPQHF
TGTGCCAGCAGTGCCTCACAGCTTTCTCAGCCCCAGCATTTT
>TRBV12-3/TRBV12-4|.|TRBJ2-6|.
CASSLGLSRAGANVLTF
TGTGCCAGCAGTTTAGGGTTGAGCAGGGCTGGGGCCAACGTCCTGACTTTC
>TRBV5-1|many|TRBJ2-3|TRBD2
CASSLGSGGASDTQYF
TGCGCCAGCAGCTTGGGGAGCGGGGGGGCATCAGATACGCAGTATTTT
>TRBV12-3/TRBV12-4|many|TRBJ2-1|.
CASSFSRGYNEQFF
TGTGCCAGCAGTTTTAGCCGCGGTTACAATGAGCAGTTCTTC
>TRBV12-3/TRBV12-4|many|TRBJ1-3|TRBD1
CASSRQGGSGNTIYF
TGTGCCAGCAGTCGACAGGGGGGCTCTGGAAACACCATATATTTT
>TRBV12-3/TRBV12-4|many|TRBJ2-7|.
CASTQRGFHEQYF
TGTGCCAGCACCCAAAGGGGGTTCCACGAGCAGTACTTC
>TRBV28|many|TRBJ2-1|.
CASSLGGLGGPYYNEQFF
TGTGCCAGCAGTTTAGGAGGGTTAGGAGGTCCGTACTACAATGAGCAGTTCTTC
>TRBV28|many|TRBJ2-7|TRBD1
CASSFPGQKYEQYF
TGTGCCAGCAGTTTTCCGGGACAGAAATACGAGCAGTACTTC
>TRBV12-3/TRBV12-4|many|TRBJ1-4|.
CASSLQGRGEKLFF
TGTGCCAGCAGCTTACAGGGTAGGGGTGAAAAACTGTTTTTT
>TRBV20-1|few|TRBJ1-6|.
CSASLSGGRNSPLHF
TGCAGTGCTAGTTTGTCCGGGGGCAGGAATTCACCCCTCCACTTT
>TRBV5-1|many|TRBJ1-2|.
CASSLAGTGNGYTF
TGCGCCAGCAGCTTGGCCGGGACCGGGAATGGCTACACCTTC
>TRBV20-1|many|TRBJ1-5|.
CSARRGPEQPQHF
TGCAGTGCCCGACGGGGCCCCGAACAGCCCCAGCATTTT
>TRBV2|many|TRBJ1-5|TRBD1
CASGDRGLNQPQHF
TGTGCCAGCGGTGACAGGGGCCTCAATCAGCCCCAGCATTTT
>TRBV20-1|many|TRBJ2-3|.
CSARPKGGTAADTQYF
TGCAGTGCTAGACCCAAGGGAGGAACGGCGGCAGATACGCAGTATTTT
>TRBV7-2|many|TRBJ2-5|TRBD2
CASSLLAGGSGTQYF
TGTGCCAGCAGCTTACTAGCGGGGGGCTCAGGGACCCAGTACTTC
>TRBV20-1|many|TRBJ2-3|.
CSALLGGPSTDTQYF
TGCAGCGCGCTGCTTGGGGGGCCTAGCACAGATACGCAGTATTTT
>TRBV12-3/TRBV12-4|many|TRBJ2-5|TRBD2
CASGLAGEETQYF
TGTGCCAGCGGGCTAGCGGGGGAGGAGACCCAGTACTTC
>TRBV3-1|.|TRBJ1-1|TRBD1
CASSDGTGGVNTEAFF
TGTGCCAGCAGCGATGGGACAGGGGGCGTGAACACTGAAGCTTTCTTT
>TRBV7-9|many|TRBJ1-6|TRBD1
CASSAPGQTSPLHF
TGTGCCAGCAGCGCCCCGGGACAGACTTCACCCCTCCACTTT
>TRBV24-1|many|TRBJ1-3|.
CATTDAMDTIYF
TGTGCCACCACCGATGCTATGGACACCATATATTTT
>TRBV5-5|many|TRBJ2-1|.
CASSPEWVLWRDEQFF
TGTGCCAGCAGCCCCGAGTGGGTACTCTGGAGGGATGAGCAGTTCTTC